This T cell receptor beta chain was captured in a study of early T cells in non-severe SARS-CoV-2 infection (dated by TCRdb to the early 2020s). For the study in its entirety: TCR sequencing used bulk RNA from unsorted whole blood, so alpha and beta chains could not be paired.

Libraries came from 5' RACE. Sequencing relied on a NextSeq 500. In the TCR library protocol, unique molecular identifiers were attached to individual cDNA molecules to correct for PCR bias and sequencing error. Sequencing covered both TCR alpha and beta chains, and within each sample the abundances of alpha and beta sequences were tightly co-correlated. The authors' pipeline ran thus. V gene, J gene and CDR3 annotation of TCR sequences was performed with Decombinator V4. Expanded TCRs were defined as changing significantly between any two time points under a Poisson model with p below 0.0001. TCR abundances were normalised to the total number of TCRs sequenced per sample and expressed as counts per million. TRAV1-2 paired with TRAJ12, TRAJ20 or TRAJ33 defined MAIT TCRs, while TRAV10 paired with TRAJ18 defined iNKT TCRs. VDJdb, accessed 1 November 2021, was searched for CMV, EBV and SARS-CoV-2 annotated TCRs, with TCRs annotated for multiple antigens excluded. TCRdb handled the public reads itself, with Q25 trimming in fastp and clone calling in MiXCR, and kept productive beta chains. All rows with the same CDR3 protein become a single entry with the most common DNA and genes. TCRdb, rather than the study authors, made the V and J calls. The sample table records under 50,000 distinct CDR3 sequences; 5.5% to 6.5% of these occur just once. The leading ten clones occupy roughly 4.7% of the sample.

Relative to germline, V is 4 bases shorter and J is 2 bases shorter, with 6 bases between their ends. The germline V gene (reference sequence) yields MNHEY for CDR1 and SMNVEV for CDR2. Counted from cysteine to phenylalanine, this CDR3 has 13 amino acids. Of the read, only the CDR3 DNA is kept; its 39 bases are in frame from base 1. Set within a cohort of healthcare workers in London, UK, this nested case-control study involved weekly PCR testing of nasopharyngeal swabs along with blood sampling. Healthcare workers were recruited during the week of the UK lockdown, between 23 and 31 March 2020, and followed weekly for up to about 15 weeks. This clonotype was seen many times. No cognate antigen has been identified for it. No much larger clonotype is one base removed from it; base qualities were not supplied. Points the paper makes about the study in general: VDJdb matching was skewed toward anti-spike CD8 responses and likely underestimated virus-specific expansions by missing private and CD4 specificities.

The rearranged chain carries TRBV27 and TRBJ1-3; TRBD1 could be the D gene, as 5 bases match. The sequenced sample consisted of whole blood. The clonotype was recovered from an adult who was a healthcare worker with PCR-confirmed SARS-CoV-2 infection or an uninfected control (not recorded which). In nucleotide form, the sequence is TGTGCCAGCAGTTCGACAGCTGGAAACACCATATATTTT. This encodes CASSSTAGNTIYF.